The 7 T cell receptor beta chains below all came from one sample that was sequenced in a study of T cell repertoires in cytomegalovirus infection. These receptors have no known antigen. Using its own MiXCR run on the reads, TCRdb lists one record per CDR3 protein. The profile shows over 95,000 distinct CDR3 sequences, 30% of them singletons. Sample: CD8+ T cells from cultured PBMCs, taken from culture after CMV antigen stimulation. The receptors were sampled from a human donor in good health (CMV status not recorded). Some clones in this sample may be carry-over from other donors' samples.

Worth noting for this clonotype: Relative to the germline gene, one junction end is altered; a read error may explain this. The rearrangement links TRBV4-1 to TRBJ2-7; 11 nucleotides match TRBD2. This CDR3 spans 16 amino acids. Germline V gives CDR1 MGHRA, CDR2 YSYEKL. The CDR3 is CASSPSGTSGPYEQYF. The DNA of the CDR3 is TGTGCCAGCAGCCCCAGTGGGACTAGCGGACCCTACGAGCAGTACTTC.

The rearrangement joins TRBV10-3 to TRBJ1-2; 8 bases line up with TRBD1. This CDR3 has 14 amino acids. Germline V gives CDR1 ENHRY, CDR2 SYGVKD. The V gene end was trimmed by 6 bases and the J gene end by 3 bases; junction bases not matched to a gene: 6. Here the CDR3 DNA reads TGTGCCATCAGGACACAGGGGGATGACTATGGCTACACCTTC. This codes for CAIRTQGDDYGYTF.

The genes are TRBV6-2 or TRBV6-3 and TRBJ2-1; TRBD2 matches at 8 bases. V trimming: 4 bases; J trimming: 8 bases; junction bases outside the gene matches: 7. The CDR3 has 14 amino acids. Germline lookup yields CDR1 MNHEY and CDR2 SVGEGT. CDR3 loop: CASSSRGAGHEQFF. Here the CDR3 DNA reads TGTGCCAGCAGTTCGCGGGGGGCGGGCCATGAGCAGTTCTTC.

The chain uses TRBV27 and TRBJ1-1; D not resolved. There are 14 residues in the CDR3. Trimming removed 3 bases at V and 3 bases at J, with 11 bases between. Per the germline V gene, CDR1 is MNHEY and CDR2 is SMNVEV (reference sequence). The CDR3 spells CASSLVSPHTEAFF. The CDR3 DNA sequence: TGTGCCAGCAGTTTGGTGTCGCCTCACACTGAAGCTTTCTTT.

This clonotype has more than one count but fewer than ten. This sequence joins TRBV6-6 and TRBJ2-7, with 12 nucleotides matching TRBD2. The CDR3 has 18 residues. Trimming cost V 2 bases and J 3 bases; bases outside gene matches: 11. Germline CDR1 MNHNY, CDR2 SVGAGI (reference sequence). CDR3 nucleotide sequence: TGTGCCAGCAGTTACCCGAGACTAGCGGGGGACGATGACTACGAGCAGTACTTC. Encoded protein: CASSYPRLAGDDDYEQYF.

The chain joins TRBV7-9 to TRBJ2-5, with D maybe TRBD2 (6 bases). CDR1 and CDR2 from the germline V gene are SEHNR and FQNEAQ (reference sequence). The V and J ends lost 4 bases and 5 bases respectively, with 8 bases between them. The CDR3 is 12 amino acids. As DNA, the CDR3 is TGTGCCAGCAGCTCGACTAGGGAGACCCAGTACTTC. Protein: CASSSTRETQYF.

The rearrangement uses TRBV12-3 or TRBV12-4 and TRBJ2-5; D gene uncertain. The V gene lost 1 base and the J gene lost 5 bases, with 14 bases spanning the gap. The CDR3 extends over 15 amino acids. The CDR3, as DNA: TGTGCCAGCAGTTTAGGTGCAGGAAGTAGGGAGACCCAGTACTTC. It encodes CASSLGAGSRETQYF.